Given below is one T cell receptor (beta chain) in context. Its antigen is undetermined. The junction shows a germline mismatch at one end, possibly a read error. The sample originates from a study of cytomegalovirus exposure and HLA in healthy donors. Study-wide points: Testing in vitro showed a few CMV-associated chains specific for CMV antigens. Cytomegalovirus-associated TCR beta chains were listed, numbering 164. In a later analysis, TCR beta V- and J-gene trimming was associated with a missense DCLRE1C variant.

Germline CDR1 reads MGHDK; CDR2 reads SYGVNS. The length of the CDR3 is 16 residues. The primer mix had 60 Vbeta and 13 Jbeta primers. Measured with immunoSEQ multiplex PCR; TCRdb has only the in-frame clones, and not every one. Here the sample spans about 170,000 clones, over 60% being singletons. The TCR was taken from a female donor in good health and CMV-seronegative. What was sequenced was PBMCs. V usage is TRBV25-1 and J usage is TRBJ1-4; the match to TRBD1 covers 7 bases. The CDR3 here is CASSEPDRPLQEKPFF. CDR3 bases: TGTGCCAGCAGTGAACCGGACAGGCCCTTGCAGGAAAAACCGTTTTTT.